This T cell receptor beta chain originates from a study of T cell repertoires in cytomegalovirus infection. Overall study: Shared public TCR beta signatures pointed to both CMV infection and a matching HLA type. General observations from the study: The cumulative frequency of public TCR beta families distinguished individuals who carried CMV together with the relevant HLA. CMV-specific HLA-C-restricted TCR beta clonotypes dominated the ex vivo response.

TCRdb itself ran the reads through MiXCR, one entry per CDR3 protein. The sample has 500,000 or so distinct CDR3 sequences; about 15% are singletons. Per the germline V gene, CDR1 is MDHEN and CDR2 is SYDVKM. Trimming took off 6 bases at V and 2 bases at J, with 18 bases between the two ends. The CDR3 has 16 residues. This clonotype was seen a handful of times. What it binds is not known. Sequenced material: CD8+ T cells from PBMCs. V usage is TRBV28 and J usage is TRBJ2-3; possibly TRBD2 for D (6 bases). The sequence was collected from a human donor in good health (CMV status not recorded). Some clones in this sample may be carry-over from other donors' samples. In DNA form, the CDR3 reads TGTGCCAGCAGACTCCCTACTAGCTTGTACACAGATACGCAGTATTTT. Protein product: CASRLPTSLYTDTQYF.